This T cell receptor (beta chain) was found in a study of blood T cell repertoires in COVID-19. Background on the study: COVID-19 samples, acute and convalescent, were from the United States, Italy and Spain. The cDNA or gDNA used as material had been derived from T cells, B-cell-depleted T cells, or PBMCs.

Sequenced by immunoSEQ multiplex PCR; TCRdb stores in-frame clones only, minus some. Among more than 200,000 clones listed, roughly 86% were seen once. Germline V lookup: CDR1 SGHAT, CDR2 FQNNGV. The CDR3 loop spans 16 amino acids. Unmatched junction bases numbered 4, after V lost 2 bases and J lost 1 base. This clone has only one observation. Those enrolled in Seattle joined during active infection and were followed longitudinally afterward. The sample taken for sequencing was peripheral blood. V and J are TRBV11-2 and TRBJ2-3; 9 bases agree with TRBD2. The clonotype comes from a woman aged 55-70 years with COVID-19, enrolled during active disease. This CDR3 is CASSLSLAGRTDTQYF. The CDR3 coding sequence is TGTGCCAGCAGCTTAAGCCTAGCGGGACGCACAGATACGCAGTATTTT.